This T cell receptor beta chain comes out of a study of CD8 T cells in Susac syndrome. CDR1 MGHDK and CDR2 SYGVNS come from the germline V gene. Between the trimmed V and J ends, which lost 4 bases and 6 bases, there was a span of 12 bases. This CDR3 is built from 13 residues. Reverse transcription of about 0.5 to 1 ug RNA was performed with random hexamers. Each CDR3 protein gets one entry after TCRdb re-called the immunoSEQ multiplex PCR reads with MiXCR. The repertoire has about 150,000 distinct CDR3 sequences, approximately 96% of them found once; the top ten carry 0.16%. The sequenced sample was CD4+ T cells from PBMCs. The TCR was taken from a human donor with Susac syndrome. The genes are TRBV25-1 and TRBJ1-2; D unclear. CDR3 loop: CASSGAGPNGYTF. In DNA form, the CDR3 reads TGTGCCAGCAGTGGTGCAGGTCCTAATGGCTACACCTTC.